One sample yielded the 22 T cell receptor beta chains listed below, sequenced in a study of T cell responses to AZD1222 COVID-19 vaccine. Method: immunoSEQ multiplex PCR; TCRdb's copy keeps in-frame clones and lacks some. The table has about 180,000 clones, 88% seen once. This specimen consisted of peripheral blood, obtained 28 days after the second AZD1222 dose. These TCRs come from an adult who received the AZD1222 COVID-19 vaccine.

The rearrangement links TRBV27 to TRBJ1-2, with D possibly TRBD1 on 6 matching bases. Trimming pared 8 bases from V and 1 base from J, leaving 20 bases between. There are 16 residues in the CDR3. CDR1 and CDR2 from the germline V gene are MNHEY and SMNVEV (reference sequence). The CDR3 nucleotides read TGTGCCAGCGCCAACAGGGACGCCTCCCTTAACTATGGCTACACCTTC. The encoded protein is CASANRDASLNYGYTF.

This clone was found a few times. The chain combines TRBV7-8 with TRBJ2-7, with 9 nucleotides matching TRBD2. V shed 1 base, J shed 1 base, and the junction held 5 bases outside the gene matches. CDR3 length: 16 residues. Germline V gene sequence: CDR1 SGHVS, CDR2 FQNEAQ. CDR3 nucleotides: TGTGCCAGCAGCTTAGGGCGGCTAGCGGGGTCCTACGAGCAGTACTTC. Encoded protein: CASSLGRLAGSYEQYF.

The chain uses TRBV28 and TRBJ2-2; a possible D gene is TRBD2 (5 bases). The CDR3 sequence is 15 residues long. V was trimmed by 6 bases and J by 5 bases, leaving 16 bases between them. Germline assignment: CDR1 MDHEN and CDR2 SYDVKM. CDR3 protein: CASRAQERVTGELFF. CDR3 coding DNA: TGTGCCAGCAGGGCTCAGGAGAGGGTTACCGGGGAGCTGTTTTTT.

The chain is built from TRBV6-6 and TRBJ1-1; D gene unclear. V lost 7 bases and J lost 1, with 13 bases in between. Germline CDR1 and CDR2: MNHNY and SVGAGI (reference sequence). The CDR3 is 14 amino acids. The CDR3 region has the DNA TGTGCCAGCAACCCATACGACTCGAACACTGAAGCTTTCTTT. The encoded protein is CASNPYDSNTEAFF.

The rearrangement joins TRBV2 to TRBJ1-4; D call uncertain. From germline, CDR1 is SNHLY and CDR2 FYNNEI. The germline V and J ends were trimmed by 2 bases and 0 bases, with 7 bases remaining between them. This CDR3 contains 15 residues. CDR3 sequence: CASSEFDPTNEKLFF. The CDR3 coding sequence is TGTGCCAGCAGTGAATTCGACCCAACTAATGAAAAACTGTTTTTT.

The rearrangement links TRBV5-8 to TRBJ2-3; D gene uncertain. CDR3 length: 12 residues. Germline loops: CDR1 SGHTS, CDR2 YDEGEE. Deletions cut 1 base from V and 6 bases from J, with 6 bases between. Written as DNA, the CDR3 is TGTGCCAGCAGCTTGTCGTATGATACGCAGTATTTT. It is translated as CASSLSYDTQYF.

The chain employs TRBV6-5 and TRBJ2-5; 10 nucleotides agree with TRBD1. Per the germline V gene, CDR1 is MNHEY and CDR2 is SVGAGI. V lost 5 bases and J lost 3; bases outside the gene matches: 3. CDR3 length: 14 residues. CDR3 DNA sequence: TGTGCCAGCAGTATTGGACAGGGGGAAGAGACCCAGTACTTC. Translating gives CASSIGQGEETQYF.

DNA of the CDR3: TGTGCCAGTAGTATTAGGGGACAGGGGGGTAATCAGCCCCAGCATTTT. Translating it yields CASSIRGQGGNQPQHF. The V and J genes are TRBV19 and TRBJ1-5; TRBD1 agrees at 11 bases. The CDR3 is 16 residues long. Germline-derived CDR1 and CDR2 are LNHDA and SQIVND (reference sequence). Unmatched junction bases numbered 5, after V lost 3 bases and J lost 4 bases.

The table lists this clone with a few counts. J is TRBJ2-7 and V is TRBV28, with a tentative D call TRBD1 (6 bases). V was shortened by 5 bases and J by 6 bases, with 20 bases between the two germline ends. CDR1 MDHEN and CDR2 SYDVKM come from the germline V gene. The CDR3 loop spans 15 amino acids. The CDR3 here is CASSGIQTGTGEQYF. In DNA, the CDR3 is TGTGCCAGCAGTGGAATCCAGACAGGCACAGGCGAGCAGTACTTC.

V is TRBV19 and J is TRBJ2-3, with 9 bases identical to TRBD2. With 8 bases clipped from V and 2 bases from J, the junction kept 8 bases outside the gene matches. CDR1 is LNHDA and CDR2 is SQIVND in the germline V gene (reference sequence). CDR3 length equals 15 residues. The CDR3 region is CASGLGLAYTDTQYF. The CDR3 DNA follows: TGTGCCAGTGGGCTGGGACTAGCCTACACAGATACGCAGTATTTT.

The rearrangement links TRBV4-3 to TRBJ2-1; the D is unclear. V gave up 5 bases and J gave up 7 bases, with 12 bases separating them. Per the germline V gene, CDR1 is LGHNA and CDR2 is YSLEER. The CDR3 runs to 13 residues. CDR3: CASSFSDRNEQFF. CDR3 nucleotides: TGCGCCAGCAGCTTCTCAGATAGGAATGAGCAGTTCTTC.

This clone was seen only once. The V call is TRBV9, the J call TRBJ2-2; D gene unclear. V lost 0 bases and J lost 2, with 8 bases in between. The CDR3 is made up of 15 amino acids. Per germline, CDR1 SGDLS and CDR2 YYNGEE. The CDR3 reads CASSVGPENTGELFF. In DNA, the CDR3 is TGTGCCAGCAGCGTAGGACCAGAAAACACCGGGGAGCTGTTTTTT.

The chain combines TRBV27 with TRBJ2-6; the D gene is possibly TRBD2 (5 bases). Germline values: CDR1 MNHEY, CDR2 SMNVEV (reference sequence). The CDR3 has 13 residues. V shed 10 bases and J shed 3 bases, with 10 bases lying between them. The CDR3 loop is CATQAGGANVLTF. CDR3 nucleotide sequence: TGTGCCACCCAGGCGGGTGGGGCCAACGTCCTGACTTTC. The variable domain in full, completed from reference TRBV27 and TRBJ2-6, reads EAQVTQNPRYLITVTGKKLTVTCSQNMNHEYMSWYRQDPGLGLRQIYYSMNVEVTDKGDVPEGYKVSRKEKRNFPLILESPSPNQTSLYFCATQAGGANVLTFGAGSRLTVL.

By sample share, this clone is large. The chain joins TRBV27 to TRBJ2-5; 11 nucleotides agree with TRBD1. The CDR3 sequence is 14 residues long. The germline V gene has CDR1 MNHEY and CDR2 SMNVEV (reference sequence). J gave up 6 bases and V 4 bases, and 4 bases lay outside the gene matches. CDR3 loop: CASSSDRGLKTQYF. CDR3 nucleotides: TGTGCCAGCAGTTCGGACAGGGGGCTGAAGACCCAGTACTTC.

There are a few counts of this clone. J is TRBJ1-1 and V is TRBV9; D not resolved. The CDR3 loop spans 14 amino acids. Trimming stripped 0 bases from V and 6 bases from J, with 12 bases between. From germline, CDR1 is SGDLS and CDR2 YYNGEE. CDR3 sequence reads: CASSVGPPGSEAFF. The CDR3 bases are TGTGCCAGCAGCGTAGGTCCCCCCGGCTCTGAAGCTTTCTTT.

V gene TRBV28 combines with J gene TRBJ2-7; 13 bases align to TRBD2. Per the germline V gene, CDR1 is MDHEN and CDR2 is SYDVKM. V lost 4 bases, J lost 6 bases, and 12 bases stayed unmatched. The CDR3 is 17 amino acids. The CDR3 loop is CASSSVRGTSGIGEQYF. CDR3 DNA: TGTGCCAGCAGTTCAGTGCGCGGGACTAGCGGGATAGGCGAGCAGTACTTC.

The V and J genes are TRBV18 and TRBJ2-7; 12 nucleotides agree with TRBD2. J lost 0 bases, V lost 6 bases, and 3 bases had no gene match. This CDR3 has 15 residues. The V gene's germline CDR1 is KGHSH and CDR2 LQKENI. In DNA form, the CDR3 reads TGTGCCAGCTCGTTGGGACTAGCGGGCTCCTACGAGCAGTACTTC. Encoded protein: CASSLGLAGSYEQYF.

The V gene is TRBV7-9, the J gene TRBJ2-5; unclear D gene. Germline V lookup: CDR1 SEHNR, CDR2 FQNEAQ (reference sequence). V lost 3 bases to trimming and J lost 5 bases, with 19 bases between them. The CDR3 consists of 16 residues. Here the CDR3 DNA reads TGTGCCAGCAGCTTTCAGGCAGACTCAAGGACGGAGACCCAGTACTTC. Translation gives CASSFQADSRTETQYF.

The V call is TRBV28, the J call TRBJ2-6; 7 nucleotides agree with TRBD1. V shed 8 bases, J shed 2 bases, and the junction held 6 bases outside the gene matches. Germline CDR1 is MDHEN and CDR2 is SYDVKM. This CDR3 region has 15 residues. The CDR3 DNA is TGTGCCAGCTACAGGGGTTCCGCTGGGGCCAACGTCCTGACTTTC. Residues: CASYRGSAGANVLTF.

The chain has TRBV24-1 and TRBJ1-2; no firm D call. V was clipped by 3 bases and J by 6 bases, with 13 bases between them. CDR3 length: 14 amino acids. Germline lookup yields CDR1 KGHDR and CDR2 SFDVKD. The CDR3 region is CATSDPGREDGYTF. Here the CDR3 DNA reads TGTGCCACCAGTGATCCCGGGAGGGAGGATGGCTACACCTTC.

The chain has TRBV5-1 and TRBJ2-7, with D possibly TRBD2 on 6 matching bases. The CDR3 has 12 residues. V gave up 5 bases and J gave up 3 bases, with 9 bases separating them. Germline V gives CDR1 SGHRS, CDR2 YFSETQ. The CDR3 here is CASRGGSYEQYF. CDR3 in DNA: TGCGCCAGCAGGGGGGGTAGCTACGAGCAGTACTTC. Looking up the rest from reference TRBV5-1 and TRBJ2-7 gives the full variable domain: KAGVTQTPRYLIKTRGQQVTLSCSPISGHRSVSWYQQTPGQGLQFLFEYFSETQRNKGNFPGRFSGRQFSNSRSEMNVSTLELGDSALYLCASRGGSYEQYFGPGTRLTVT.

V and J are TRBV4-1 and TRBJ2-1; maybe TRBD2 (6 bases). Trimming took off 0 bases at V and 4 bases at J, with 13 bases between the two ends. Germline V gene data show CDR1 as MGHRA and CDR2 as YSYEKL. There are 16 residues in the CDR3. DNA of the CDR3: TGCGCCAGCAGCCAAGATGTACCTAGCGTATACAATGAGCAGTTCTTC. Translation: CASSQDVPSVYNEQFF.